A single sample is the source of the 8 T cell receptor beta chains below, sequenced in a study of T cells in Graves' hyperthyroidism and ophthalmopathy. From RNA transcripts, TCR beta CDR3 regions were amplified. The study used the HTBI primer set for a first-round RT-PCR of the TCR CDR3. TCRdb reanalysed the multiplex PCR reads using MiXCR and keeps one entry per CDR3 protein. Of over 700,000 distinct CDR3 sequences listed, 38% are singletons. Source material: blood. The source is a man aged 18 to 30 with Graves' hyperthyroidism.

This clonotype was counted at least ten times. The chain is built from TRBV2 and TRBJ1-5; D gene unclear. Looked up from germline, CDR1 is SNHLY and CDR2 is FYNNEI. Deletions cut 5 bases from V and 2 bases from J, with 4 bases between. The CDR3 length is 12 residues. For the CDR3, the DNA is TGTGCCAGCAGTAAGGGCAATCAGCCCCAGCATTTT. This gives the protein CASSKGNQPQHF.

The chain carries TRBV9 and TRBJ2-2; TRBD2 is a possible D gene (5 bases). The CDR3 contains 16 residues. Per germline, CDR1 SGDLS and CDR2 YYNGEE. Deletions cut 0 bases from V and 6 bases from J, with 15 bases between. CDR3 region: CASSVAYRGGAGELFF. The CDR3 nucleotides are TGTGCCAGCAGCGTAGCTTATCGGGGTGGCGCCGGGGAGCTGTTTTTT.

This clonotype has a handful of counts. The chain combines TRBV10-3 with TRBJ1-2; no definite D call. The CDR3 length is 14 residues. Germline loops: CDR1 ENHRY, CDR2 SYGVKD. Between the trimmed V and J ends, which lost 2 bases and 1 base, there was a span of 8 bases. DNA of the CDR3: TGTGCCATCAGTGAGACCCAGGATAACTATGGCTACACCTTC. Protein product: CAISETQDNYGYTF.

The chain carries TRBV11-2 and TRBJ2-5; tentatively, D is TRBD1 (6 bases). CDR1 and CDR2 from the germline V gene are SGHAT and FQNNGV. V lost 6 bases to trimming and J lost 0 bases, with 11 bases between them. CDR3 length: 14 residues. The CDR3 DNA reads TGTGCCAGCAGATTTACAGGGAACCAAGAGACCCAGTACTTC. Protein product: CASRFTGNQETQYF.

This clonotype appeared a few times. The chain has TRBV7-9 and TRBJ1-1, with TRBD1 identical over 11 bases. The CDR3 sequence is 13 residues long. Unmatched junction bases numbered 6, after V lost 7 bases and J lost 8 bases. The germline CDR1 and CDR2 sequences are SEHNR and FQNEAQ (reference sequence). The CDR3 here is CASKDRGPQEAFF. The DNA of the CDR3 is TGTGCCAGCAAGGACAGGGGGCCCCAAGAAGCTTTCTTT.

The chain combines TRBV7-3 with TRBJ1-1; a possible D gene is TRBD1 (5 bases). V gave up 5 bases and J gave up 4 bases, with 17 bases separating them. The germline V gene has CDR1 SGHTA and CDR2 FQGTGA. The CDR3 is 15 residues long. CDR3 DNA: TGTGCCAGCAGCCCAGTAGGGGTGTTGGGCACTGAAGCTTTCTTT. Residues: CASSPVGVLGTEAFF.

This clonotype has a count of ten or more. The V and J genes are TRBV24-1 and TRBJ1-5; D is ambiguous. There are 15 residues in the CDR3. Trimming took 5 bases from V and 2 from J, leaving 12 bases between them. Germline V gives CDR1 KGHDR, CDR2 SFDVKD. CDR3: CATSGHGVGNQPQHF. CDR3 sequence (DNA): TGTGCCACCAGTGGTCATGGGGTTGGCAATCAGCCCCAGCATTTT.

The rearrangement uses TRBV7-9 and TRBJ1-4; possible D gene TRBD1, 6 bases. Between the trimmed V and J ends, which lost 5 bases and 5 bases, there was a span of 12 bases. This CDR3 spans 14 amino acids. The germline V gene encodes CDR1 SEHNR and CDR2 FQNEAQ (reference sequence). CDR3 sequence reads: CASSVTGLNEKLFF. The DNA for the CDR3 is TGTGCCAGCAGCGTAACAGGGTTAAATGAAAAACTGTTTTTT.